The next 29 T cell receptor beta chains were all read from a single sample in a study of multiple sclerosis patients with progressive multifocal leukoencephalopathy. Regarding time point: approximately twelve months of natalizumab therapy. Sequencing used immunoSEQ multiplex PCR; TCRdb keeps in-frame clones, though not all of them. The data contain 25,000 or so clones, 85% to 95% of them singletons. The sample was PBMCs, taken from a patient treated with natalizumab. These receptors were obtained from a man aged 25 to 40 with multiple sclerosis.

This chain uses TRBV6-5 with TRBJ2-7; D is unresolved. Trimming removed 5 bases from V and 2 bases from J, with 7 bases in between. The CDR3 is 12 amino acids. Germline-derived CDR1 and CDR2 are MNHEY and SVGAGI. CDR3 loop: CASSESAYEQYV. As DNA, the CDR3 is TGTGCCAGCAGTGAATCTGCCTACGAGCAGTACGTC.

J is TRBJ2-3 and V is TRBV9, with no clear D. The CDR3 sequence is 12 residues long. Germline V gene data show CDR1 as SGDLS and CDR2 as YYNGEE. The germline V and J ends were trimmed by 4 bases and 4 bases, with 7 bases remaining between them. The CDR3 spells CASSPRPDTQYF. For the CDR3, the DNA is TGTGCCAGCAGCCCCCGCCCAGATACGCAGTATTTT.

The chain couples TRBV29-1 to TRBJ1-1; perhaps TRBD1 as D (5 bases). This CDR3 comprises 14 residues. Germline V gene sequence: CDR1 SQVTM, CDR2 ANQGSEA. V lost 7 bases to trimming and J lost 2 bases, with 17 bases between them. DNA for the CDR3: TGCAGCGCACCGCAGGGAGCGACAAACACTGAAGCTTTCTTT. Its translation: CSAPQGATNTEAFF.

The J gene is TRBJ2-3, the V gene TRBV30; D remains ambiguous. Germline V CDR1 and CDR2: GTSNPN, SVGIG (reference sequence). The CDR3 runs to 14 residues. V dropped 2 bases and J dropped 1 base, with 10 bases sitting between them. The CDR3 loop reads CAWSRVIGTDTQYF. CDR3 DNA sequence: TGTGCCTGGAGTAGGGTGATCGGCACAGATACGCAGTATTTT.

This chain uses TRBV5-4 with TRBJ2-1; 9 bases line up with TRBD1. Trimming removed 4 bases from V and 7 bases from J; junction bases left unmatched: 15. The CDR3 runs 17 residues. From germline, CDR1 is SGHNT and CDR2 YYREEE (reference sequence). In DNA, the CDR3 is TGTGCCAGCAGCGGGCCACGTGGGGGGGACAGGGAAAATGAGCAGTTCTTC. Translating it yields CASSGPRGGDRENEQFF.

The J gene is TRBJ2-7, the V gene TRBV7-2; 10 bases line up with TRBD1. The CDR3 has 14 amino acids. J lost 6 bases, V lost 6 bases, and 8 bases had no gene match. In germline, CDR1 is SGHTA, CDR2 FQGNSA. In DNA form, the CDR3 reads TGTGCCAGCAGGGCTGGGACAGGGGATCCCGAGCAGTACTTC. Protein product: CASRAGTGDPEQYF.

The rearrangement joins TRBV7-2 to TRBJ2-7, with TRBD2 matching 14 bases. The CDR3 is 15 residues long. With V trimmed by 0 bases and J by 5 bases, 0 bases remained unmatched. From germline, CDR1 is SGHTA and CDR2 FQGNSA. CDR3 amino acids: CASSLAGLAGDEQYF. The CDR3 region has the DNA TGTGCCAGCAGCTTAGCGGGACTAGCGGGAGACGAGCAGTACTTC.

The chain is built from TRBV5-1 and TRBJ1-1, with 7 bases lining up with TRBD1. Germline V CDR1 and CDR2: SGHRS, YFSETQ. The V and J ends lost 4 bases and 1 base, in that order; junction bases with no gene match: 4. CDR3 size: 14 residues. The CDR3 here is CASSEGAGNTEAFF. The CDR3 DNA sequence: TGCGCCAGCAGCGAGGGGGCAGGGAACACTGAAGCTTTCTTT.

V and J are TRBV30 and TRBJ2-5; D is ambiguous. The CDR3 is 13 residues long. Germline-derived CDR1 and CDR2 are GTSNPN and SVGIG (reference sequence). Deletions cut 4 bases from V and 1 base from J, with 10 bases between. The CDR3 DNA reads TGTGCCTGGAATAAGCGCTCCCAAGAGACCCAGTACTTC. Protein sequence: CAWNKRSQETQYF.

The chain has TRBV4-3 and TRBJ2-1, with 7 bases aligning to TRBD2. V was clipped by 2 bases and J by 0 bases; unmatched bases: 13. Germline CDR1 reads LGHNA; CDR2 reads YSLEER. CDR3 length equals 19 residues. The CDR3 coding sequence is TGCGCCAGCAGCCAACAACTCCTGACGGGAGGTTTCTCCTACAATGAGCAGTTCTTC. Translation gives CASSQQLLTGGFSYNEQFF.

About this clone: This CDR3 is also generated by other DNA sequences in the sample. V and J are TRBV25-1 and TRBJ2-5, with TRBD2 matching 12 bases. The V and J ends lost 4 bases and 4 bases, in that order; junction bases with no gene match: 13. Germline assignment: CDR1 MGHDK and CDR2 SYGVNS. The CDR3 sequence is 18 residues long. The CDR3 nucleotides read TGTGCCAGCAGTGTAAACACCAGGCTAGCGGGAGGGGCAGAGACCCAGTACTTC. Its protein product is CASSVNTRLAGGAETQYF.

The chain carries TRBV7-8 and TRBJ2-3; no reliable D call. V lost 3 bases and J 5 bases, leaving 12 bases between the germline ends. The CDR3 extends over 14 amino acids. Germline V gene data show CDR1 as SGHVS and CDR2 as FQNEAQ. This chain's CDR3 is CASSFPLVIDTQYF. The CDR3 region has the DNA TGTGCCAGCAGCTTCCCCCTAGTGATAGATACGCAGTATTTT.

The CDR3 nucleotides read TGTGCCAGCAGCCCCCCGCCGTGGCGAGAGCAGTACTTC. Its translation: CASSPPPWREQYF. J is TRBJ2-7 and V is TRBV27; D remains unclear. CDR1 MNHEY and CDR2 SMNVEV come from the germline V gene (reference sequence). This CDR3 comprises 13 residues. V lost 6 bases to trimming and J lost 7 bases, with 16 bases between them.

This rearrangement joins TRBV6-5 to TRBJ2-7; D is possibly TRBD2 (6 bases). This CDR3 is built from 11 residues. Trimming pared 8 bases from V and 5 bases from J, leaving 10 bases between. The V gene's germline CDR1 is MNHEY and CDR2 SVGAGI. As DNA, the CDR3 is TGTGCCAGCGGAGGGTTAAACGAGCAGTACTTC. Translating gives CASGGLNEQYF.

V and J are TRBV7-9 and TRBJ2-7; D is unclear. The CDR3 extends over 15 amino acids. V dropped 3 bases and J dropped 8 bases, with 20 bases sitting between them. CDR1 SEHNR and CDR2 FQNEAQ come from the germline V gene (reference sequence). CDR3 nucleotide sequence: TGTGCCAGCAGCTTGTCGTATTTGCCCCACAAGAAGCAGTACTTC. Translating gives CASSLSYLPHKKQYF.

This clone showed up just a few times. J is TRBJ2-3 and V is TRBV5-4, with D tentatively TRBD2 (6 bases). V lost 4 bases to trimming and J lost 4 bases, with 13 bases between them. The CDR3 contains 14 residues. Germline-derived CDR1 and CDR2 are SGHNT and YYREEE (reference sequence). The CDR3 region is CASSGRDPADTQYF. The CDR3 DNA reads as TGTGCCAGCAGCGGGCGGGACCCGGCAGATACGCAGTATTTT.

This CDR3 is CASSPYEGWGYEQYF. Here the CDR3 DNA reads TGTGCCAGCAGTCCATACGAGGGGTGGGGCTACGAGCAGTACTTC. This rearrangement joins TRBV25-1 to TRBJ2-7; D may match TRBD1 or TRBD2 (5 bases each). Trimming removed 5 bases from V and 3 bases from J, with 17 bases in between. CDR3 size: 15 residues. Germline CDR1 and CDR2: MGHDK and SYGVNS.

The genes are TRBV2 and TRBJ2-2; D may correspond to TRBD1 or TRBD2 (5 bases each). Trimming pared 4 bases from V and 7 bases from J, leaving 16 bases between. Looked up from germline, CDR1 is SNHLY and CDR2 is FYNNEI. This CDR3 is built from 15 residues. DNA of the CDR3: TGTGCCAGCAGTGTAGTGTCAGGGAGCCGCGGGGAGCTGTTTTTT. Translating it yields CASSVVSGSRGELFF.

The count of this clone is one. The rearrangement uses TRBV2 and TRBJ1-1; D call uncertain. Per germline, CDR1 SNHLY and CDR2 FYNNEI. The CDR3 consists of 13 residues. V dropped 10 bases and J dropped 8 bases, with 20 bases sitting between them. CDR3: CATQQRAGLEAFF. CDR3 DNA sequence: TGTGCCACCCAGCAGAGGGCTGGTCTAGAAGCTTTCTTT.

The J gene is TRBJ2-1, the V gene TRBV19; TRBD2 matches at 14 bases. V shed 6 bases, J shed 2 bases, and the junction held 6 bases outside the gene matches. This CDR3 is built from 17 residues. Germline V lookup: CDR1 LNHDA, CDR2 SQIVND (reference sequence). The CDR3 bases are TGTGCCAGTAGCCGAGGACTAGCGGGGGGACCCTACAATGAGCAGTTCTTC. This sequence encodes CASSRGLAGGPYNEQFF.

The chain uses TRBV11-2 and TRBJ1-1; tentatively, D is TRBD1 (5 bases). CDR3 size: 15 residues. Trimming left V 5 bases short and J 1 base short, with 14 bases between. From germline, CDR1 is SGHAT and CDR2 FQNNGV. The DNA of the CDR3 is TGTGCCAGCAGCCCGACCGGCCAGGGGAACACTGAAGCTTTCTTT. This translates into CASSPTGQGNTEAFF.

The chain recombines TRBV4-3 with TRBJ2-2; D remains unclear. Germline V CDR1 and CDR2: LGHNA, YSLEER. Deletions cut 4 bases from V and 4 bases from J, with 19 bases between. The CDR3 is 17 residues long. The CDR3 loop reads CASSRDFSRWATGELFF. For the CDR3, the DNA is TGCGCCAGCAGCCGAGACTTCTCGCGATGGGCCACCGGGGAGCTGTTTTTT.

The chain employs TRBV6-1 and TRBJ2-7; 9 bases map to TRBD2. CDR3 length: 15 amino acids. From germline, CDR1 is MNHNS and CDR2 SASEGT. V trimming: 3 bases; J trimming: 1 base; junction bases outside the gene matches: 4. The CDR3 bases are TGTGCCAGCAGTGAGGCTAGCGGGACATCCTACGAGCAGTACTTC. Its translation is CASSEASGTSYEQYF.

This rearrangement joins TRBV19 to TRBJ2-2; TRBD1 is a possible D gene (6 bases). The V end was cut by 5 bases, the J end by 7 bases, with 26 bases between. The CDR3 extends over 18 amino acids. Looked up from germline, CDR1 is LNHDA and CDR2 is SQIVND (reference sequence). The DNA of the CDR3 is TGTGCCAGTAGTCACAATGGGGGCAGGGGTTTCTTCAGCGGGGAGCTGTTTTTT. It yields the protein CASSHNGGRGFFSGELFF.

The V and J genes are TRBV27 and TRBJ2-1; 12 bases are shared with TRBD2. Germline lookup yields CDR1 MNHEY and CDR2 SMNVEV (reference sequence). V trimming: 4 bases; J trimming: 2 bases; junction bases outside the gene matches: 18. The CDR3 consists of 21 residues. The DNA for the CDR3 is TGTGCCAGCAGTTGGAAAGCTGTGACTAGCGGGAGCGGGAGAGCCTACAATGAGCAGTTCTTC. Translated, it gives CASSWKAVTSGSGRAYNEQFF.

This chain connects TRBV4-1 to TRBJ1-1, with D uncertain. This CDR3 has 13 amino acids. Trimming removed 0 bases from V and 4 bases from J, with 6 bases in between. Germline loops: CDR1 MGHRA, CDR2 YSYEKL. CDR3 in amino acids: CASSQELRTEAFF. The DNA for the CDR3 is TGCGCCAGCAGCCAAGAGTTGCGCACTGAAGCTTTCTTT.

This clone was counted once. V gene TRBV5-1 combines with J gene TRBJ2-2; D might be TRBD1 (6 bases). Germline V CDR1 and CDR2: SGHRS, YFSETQ. V shed 3 bases and J shed 7 bases, with 22 bases lying between them. The CDR3 consists of 17 residues. The CDR3: CASSSRTVGKALGELFF. Written as DNA, the CDR3 is TGCGCCAGCAGCTCTCGGACAGTTGGCAAGGCACTCGGGGAGCTGTTTTTT.

This chain uses TRBV15 with TRBJ1-5, with D unresolved. The CDR3 length is 14 residues. V was clipped by 3 bases and J by 3 bases, with 9 bases between them. Looked up from germline, CDR1 is LNHNV and CDR2 is YYDKDF (reference sequence). The DNA for the CDR3 is TGTGCCACCAGCAGGATGAATAACAATCAGCCCCAGCATTTT. This translates into CATSRMNNNQPQHF. Drawing the rest from reference TRBV15 and TRBJ1-5, the complete variable domain is DAMVIQNPRYQVTQFGKPVTLSCSQTLNHNVMYWYQQKSSQAPKLLFHYYDKDFNNEADTPDNFQSRRPNTSFCFLDIRSPGLGDTAMYLCATSRMNNNQPQHFGDGTRLSIL.

The rearrangement uses TRBV5-8 and TRBJ2-7; D perhaps matches TRBD2 (5 bases). V gave up 3 bases and J gave up 6 bases, with 19 bases separating them. Germline V gene lookup returns CDR1 SGHTS and CDR2 YDEGEE. The CDR3 spans 15 residues. The CDR3 nucleotides read TGTGCCAGCAGCTCAGACCGGACTCCGCCGGGCGAGCAGTACGTC. Residues: CASSSDRTPPGEQYV.